This TCR beta chain comes out of a study of blood T cells in healthy people across ages. Per the germline V gene, CDR1 is MDHEN and CDR2 is SYDVKM. The CDR3 totals 13 residues. V trimming: 6 bases; J trimming: 14 bases; junction bases outside the gene matches: 12. Primers used in a second PCR of roughly 6 to 11 cycles were a sample-barcoded 5' primer and a J-beta primer mix. TCRdb independently ran MiXCR on the 5' RACE reads; one entry per CDR3 protein. Among about 830,000 distinct CDR3 sequences listed, 55% to 65% were seen once. The chain links TRBV28 to TRBJ2-4, with 8 bases identical to TRBD1. The receptor was derived from a man aged 30 to 45 in good health. Sample: blood. The CDR3 DNA reads TGTGCCAGCAGCCGAGAGGGACAGGAGAAGGAGTACTTC. Its translation: CASSREGQEKEYF. Full variable domain (rest looked up from reference TRBV28 and TRBJ2-4): DVKVTQSSRYLVKRTGEKVFLECVQDMDHENMFWYRQDPGLGLRLIYFSYDVKMKEKGDIPEGYSVSREKKERFSLILESASTNQTSMYLCASSREGQEKEYFGAGTRLSVL.